This T cell receptor (beta chain) was sequenced in a study of T-cell memory formation after mild COVID-19. TCRdb passed the 5' RACE reads through MiXCR, listing each CDR3 protein once. The top ten hold approximately 13% of the sample, which has under 550,000 distinct CDR3 sequences, about 18% seen once. With 1 base removed from V and 4 bases from J, the gap between germline ends came to 13 bases. This CDR3 is 15 amino acids long. Germline CDR1 and CDR2: MNHEY and SVGAGI. The sequence derives from an adult woman who had mild COVID-19 (a few samples of this study predate the infection). Cell type and time point are not known. Sequencing was done on a sample of PBMCs or a T cell subset sorted from them (not recorded which). This chain links TRBV6-5 with TRBJ1-1, with D tentatively TRBD1 (6 bases). This CDR3 reads CASSYYPKGGTEAFF. The CDR3 DNA is TGTGCCAGCAGTTACTACCCCAAGGGGGGCACTGAAGCTTTCTTT.